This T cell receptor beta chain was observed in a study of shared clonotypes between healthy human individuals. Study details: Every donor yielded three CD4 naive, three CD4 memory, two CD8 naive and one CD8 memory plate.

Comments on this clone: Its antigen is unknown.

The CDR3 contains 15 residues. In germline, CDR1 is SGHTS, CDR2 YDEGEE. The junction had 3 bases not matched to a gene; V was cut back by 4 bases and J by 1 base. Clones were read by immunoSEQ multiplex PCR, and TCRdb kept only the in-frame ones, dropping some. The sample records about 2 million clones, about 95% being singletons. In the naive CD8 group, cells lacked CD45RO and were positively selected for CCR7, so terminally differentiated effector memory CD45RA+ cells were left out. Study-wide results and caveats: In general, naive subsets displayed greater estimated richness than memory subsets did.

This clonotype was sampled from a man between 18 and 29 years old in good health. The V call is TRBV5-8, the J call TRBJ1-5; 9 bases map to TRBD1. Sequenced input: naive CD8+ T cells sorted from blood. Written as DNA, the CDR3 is TGTGCCAGCAGCCCGGGACAGGGAAGCAATCAGCCCCAGCATTTT. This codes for CASSPGQGSNQPQHF.